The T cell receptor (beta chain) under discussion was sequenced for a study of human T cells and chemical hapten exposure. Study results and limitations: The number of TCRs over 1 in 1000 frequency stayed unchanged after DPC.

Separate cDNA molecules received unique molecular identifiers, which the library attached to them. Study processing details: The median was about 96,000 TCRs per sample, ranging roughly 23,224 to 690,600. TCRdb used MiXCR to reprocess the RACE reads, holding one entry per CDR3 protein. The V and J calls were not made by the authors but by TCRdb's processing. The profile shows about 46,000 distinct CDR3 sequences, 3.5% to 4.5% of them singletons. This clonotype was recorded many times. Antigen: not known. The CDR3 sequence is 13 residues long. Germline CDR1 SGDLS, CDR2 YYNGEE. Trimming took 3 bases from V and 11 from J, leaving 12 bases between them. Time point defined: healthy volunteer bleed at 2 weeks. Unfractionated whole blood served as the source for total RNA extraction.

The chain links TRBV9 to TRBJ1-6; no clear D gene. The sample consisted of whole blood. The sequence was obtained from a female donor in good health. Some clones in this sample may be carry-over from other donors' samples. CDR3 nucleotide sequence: TGTGCCAGCAGCGCCTCGTTGTCAGCACCCCTCCACTTT. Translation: CASSASLSAPLHF.